Listed below are T cell receptor beta chains from one sample, sequenced in a study of blood T cell repertoires in COVID-19. The protocol was immunoSEQ multiplex PCR, while the TCRdb copy is restricted to in-frame clones and leaves out a portion. The data hold approximately 85,000 clones, with around 86% observed a single time. Sequenced material: peripheral blood. These receptors were obtained from a man over 45 with active or convalescent COVID-19. Each CDR3 is given with its conserved first and last residue. A D gene is named only where the DNA matches it firmly. Size is omitted from some rows. Given values are once, few, many or a class for expanded clones.

j_call	v_call	d_call	clone_size	cdr3_aa	cdr3_nt
TRBJ2-1	TRBV5-6	TRBD2	-	CASSLDPVLSGGDNEQFF	TGTGCCAGCAGCTTGGACCCGGTCCTTAGCGGGGGGGACAATGAGCAGTTCTTC
TRBJ1-5	TRBV7-2	TRBD1	-	CASSTGTGGNQPQHF	TGTGCCAGCAGCACAGGGACAGGGGGCAATCAGCCCCAGCATTTT
TRBJ2-5	TRBV4-1	-	-	CASSSLSPGQETQYF	TGCGCCAGCAGCTCCCTCAGTCCGGGGCAAGAGACCCAGTACTTC
TRBJ2-6	TRBV5-1	-	-	CASSHREGWISGANVLTF	TGCGCCAGCAGCCACAGGGAGGGTTGGATCTCTGGGGCCAACGTCCTGACTTTC
TRBJ2-7	TRBV15	-	few	CATSTTRRRAYEQYF	TGTGCCACCAGCACCACTAGACGGAGGGCCTACGAGCAGTACTTC
TRBJ1-1	TRBV4-3	-	few	CASSQVPRNELGGEAFF	TGCGCCAGCAGCCAAGTTCCGAGAAATGAATTAGGGGGTGAAGCTTTCTTT
TRBJ2-7	TRBV29-1	TRBD2	-	CSVLPLPGLANYEQYF	TGCAGCGTTCTCCCATTACCGGGACTAGCGAACTACGAGCAGTACTTC
TRBJ2-1	TRBV10-1	-	few	CASSLTGSYNEQFF	TGCGCCAGCAGTTTGACAGGATCCTACAATGAGCAGTTCTTC
TRBJ2-3	TRBV9	-	-	CASSPPGGLGDTQYF	TGTGCCAGCAGCCCCCCCGGGGGACTGGGGGATACGCAGTATTTT
TRBJ1-5	TRBV7-8	TRBD1	few	CASSPPVGQGFGNQPQHF	TGTGCCAGCAGCCCCCCTGTGGGACAGGGATTCGGCAATCAGCCCCAGCATTTT
TRBJ2-1	TRBV5-4	-	-	CASSQLQGSVGEQFF	TGTGCCAGCAGCCAACTACAAGGTTCGGTTGGTGAGCAGTTCTTC
TRBJ2-5	TRBV7-7	TRBD2	few	CASSLAVGLAETQYF	TGTGCCAGCAGCTTAGCGGTTGGACTAGCAGAGACCCAGTACTTC
TRBJ2-3	TRBV14	TRBD2	-	CASSQGGGRTDTQYF	TGTGCCAGCAGCCAAGGCGGGGGACGTACAGATACGCAGTATTTT
TRBJ2-7	TRBV27	-	-	CASSLTLEYEQYF	TGTGCCAGCAGTTTAACTTTAGAGTACGAGCAGTACTTC
TRBJ1-2	TRBV14	TRBD1	-	CASSLDRGYGYTF	TGTGCCAGCAGTCTAGACAGGGGCTATGGCTACACCTTC
TRBJ1-5	TRBV5-1	TRBD1	-	CASSLGQGAGQPQHF	TGCGCCAGCAGCTTGGGACAGGGGGCGGGTCAGCCCCAGCATTTT
TRBJ1-4	TRBV25-1	-	-	CASSGRNINEKLFF	TGTGCCAGCAGTGGGAGAAATATTAATGAAAAACTGTTTTTT
TRBJ1-1	TRBV3-1/TRBV3-2	-	-	CASSQLQGNTEAFF	TGTGCCAGCAGCCAATTACAGGGGAACACTGAAGCTTTCTTT
TRBJ2-1	TRBV7-6	-	many	CASSLASNEQFF	TGTGCCAGCAGCTTAGCTAGCAATGAGCAGTTCTTC
TRBJ2-5	TRBV4-2	TRBD2	-	CASSQDLGGGLETQYF	TGTGCCAGCAGCCAAGATTTGGGCGGGGGGTTAGAGACCCAGTACTTC
TRBJ2-7	TRBV29-1	TRBD2	-	CSVATSGRGEQYF	TGCAGCGTCGCGACTAGCGGGAGGGGTGAGCAGTACTTC
TRBJ1-1	TRBV13	-	few	CASSFTDRSSTEAFF	TGTGCCAGCAGCTTCACGGACAGATCTTCTACTGAAGCTTTCTTT
TRBJ2-5	TRBV5-6	-	few	CASSWDSQETQYF	TGTGCCAGCAGCTGGGACTCCCAAGAGACCCAGTACTTC
TRBJ1-1	TRBV4-1	TRBD1	-	CASSQAGTGRLEAFF	TGCGCCAGCAGCCAAGCGGGGACAGGTAGACTTGAAGCTTTCTTT
TRBJ1-1	TRBV12-3/TRBV12-4	-	-	CASSYRVSAFF	TGTGCCAGCAGTTACAGGGTGTCGGCTTTCTTT
TRBJ1-1	TRBV7-8	-	-	CASSLEGVTEAFF	TGTGCCAGCAGCTTAGAAGGGGTTACTGAAGCTTTCTTT
TRBJ2-2	TRBV6-2/TRBV6-3	-	-	CASSYSNWQAGTGELFF	TGTGCCAGCAGTTACTCGAACTGGCAGGCGGGCACCGGGGAGCTGTTTTTT
TRBJ2-3	TRBV7-2	-	-	CASTHSGGGPDTQYF	TGTGCCAGCACCCACTCGGGTGGCGGCCCAGATACGCAGTATTTT
TRBJ2-5	TRBV5-1	-	-	CASSMQQGLQETQYF	TGCGCCAGCAGCATGCAGCAGGGTCTCCAAGAGACCCAGTACTTC
TRBJ1-5	TRBV6-5	-	-	CASSYSMGGSQPQHF	TGTGCCAGCAGTTACTCGATGGGGGGGAGTCAGCCCCAGCATTTT
TRBJ1-1	TRBV30	-	-	CAWSATTGNTEAFF	TGTGCCTGGAGTGCCACGACAGGGAACACTGAAGCTTTCTTT
TRBJ2-5	TRBV3-1/TRBV3-2	TRBD2	-	CASSQLAGGPETQYF	TGTGCCAGCAGCCAGCTAGCGGGGGGGCCAGAGACCCAGTACTTC
TRBJ1-1	TRBV19	-	-	CASSLQMNTEAFF	TGTGCCAGTAGTCTACAGATGAACACTGAAGCTTTCTTT